This T cell receptor beta chain was sequenced during a study of T cells in narcolepsy. Study findings and constraints: HCRT-specific and TRIB2-specific autoreactive clonotypes appeared among same-patient CSF and blood CD4+ clonotypes. Blood of same and different patients, but not healthy controls, reportedly held recurring autoreactive clonotypes.

The V gene's germline CDR1 is MNHNS and CDR2 SASEGT. The CDR3 runs 15 residues. The protocol was immunoSEQ multiplex PCR, while the TCRdb copy is restricted to in-frame clones and leaves out a portion. This table has 20,000 to 30,000 clones, roughly 77% appearing once. In the case of this clone: Antigen unknown. This clone may be a read error of a much larger clone one base away.

Sequences were obtained from memory (CD45RA-) CD4+ T cells from blood. This clonotype was sampled from a human donor in good health. V and J are TRBV6-1 and TRBJ1-4; D is possibly TRBD1 (5 bases). The CDR3 sequence is CAGSEYQGLNEKLFF. CDR3 nucleotides: TGTGCCGGCAGTGAATATCAGGGCCTTAATGAAAAACTGTTTTTT.